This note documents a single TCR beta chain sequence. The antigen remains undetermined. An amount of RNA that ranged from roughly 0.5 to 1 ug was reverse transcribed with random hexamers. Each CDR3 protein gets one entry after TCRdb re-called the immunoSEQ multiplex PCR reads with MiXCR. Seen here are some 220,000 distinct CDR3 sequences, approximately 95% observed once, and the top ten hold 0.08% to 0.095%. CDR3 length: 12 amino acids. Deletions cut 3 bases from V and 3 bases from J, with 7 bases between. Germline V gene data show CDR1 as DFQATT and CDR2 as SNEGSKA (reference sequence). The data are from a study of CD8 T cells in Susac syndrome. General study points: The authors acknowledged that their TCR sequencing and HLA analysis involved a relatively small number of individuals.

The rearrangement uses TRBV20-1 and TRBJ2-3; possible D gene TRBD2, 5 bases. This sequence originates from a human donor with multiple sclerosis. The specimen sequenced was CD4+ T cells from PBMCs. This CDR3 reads CSARRGTDTQYF. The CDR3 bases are TGCAGTGCTAGGCGAGGGACAGATACGCAGTATTTT.